These 10 T cell receptor beta chains came from one sample sequenced in a study of cytotoxic CD8 clonotypes in ibrutinib-treated CLL. Sequencing used immunoSEQ multiplex PCR; TCRdb keeps in-frame clones, though not all of them. The table records 100,000 to 150,000 clones, 80% to 90% of them present only once. The sample was PBMCs, taken after 24 months of ibrutinib treatment. Receptor source: a human donor with chronic lymphocytic leukemia.

V gene TRBV6-6 combines with J gene TRBJ1-1; 7 nucleotides align to TRBD1. The V segment lost 6 bases and the J segment 1 base; nucleotides outside the gene matches: 5. Germline V gene lookup returns CDR1 MNHNY and CDR2 SVGAGI (reference sequence). This CDR3 is 14 amino acids long. The CDR3 loop reads CASRLTGANTEAFF. The CDR3 coding sequence is TGTGCCAGCAGGCTAACAGGGGCGAACACTGAAGCTTTCTTT.

The rearrangement joins TRBV19 to TRBJ1-5, with D perhaps matching TRBD1 (6 bases). Germline assignment: CDR1 LNHDA and CDR2 SQIVND (reference sequence). V dropped 6 bases and J dropped 6 bases, with 18 bases sitting between them. The CDR3 has 15 amino acids. The CDR3 DNA reads as TGTGCCAGTAGGCCTAGACAGGTTGGCGCTCAGCCCCAGCATTTT. As protein: CASRPRQVGAQPQHF.

This clone appeared a single time. The V call is TRBV5-1, the J call TRBJ2-3, with no clear D. Trimming took 0 bases from V and 2 from J, leaving 7 bases between them. Germline CDR1 SGHRS, CDR2 YFSETQ. The CDR3 extends over 14 amino acids. DNA for the CDR3: TGCGCCAGCAGCTTGGCATCTGTCACAGATACGCAGTATTTT. This codes for CASSLASVTDTQYF.

V gene TRBV5-1 combines with J gene TRBJ2-3; the match to TRBD2 covers 11 bases. Unmatched junction bases numbered 3, after V lost 1 base and J lost 2 bases. Germline CDR1 reads SGHRS; CDR2 reads YFSETQ. There are 16 residues in the CDR3. In nucleotides, the CDR3 is TGCGCCAGCAGCTTGACGACTAGCGGGAACACAGATACGCAGTATTTT. This encodes CASSLTTSGNTDTQYF.

The genes are TRBV18 and TRBJ2-7; 8 bases align to TRBD2. The CDR3 is 15 residues long. Germline V lookup: CDR1 KGHSH, CDR2 LQKENI. After removal of 2 bases from V and 3 bases from J, the junction contained 6 bases not matched to a gene. As DNA, the CDR3 is TGTGCCAGCTCACCAACAAGCGGGGGCCTCTACGAGCAGTACTTC. Translation: CASSPTSGGLYEQYF.

The gene calls are TRBV29-1 and TRBJ2-6; 8 nucleotides match TRBD1. CDR1 is SQVTM and CDR2 is ANQGSEA in the germline V gene. V was pared by 7 bases and J by 0 bases, with 14 bases of the junction left unmatched. This CDR3 contains 18 residues. In DNA, the CDR3 is TGCAGCGCTCCGAACCGGGACAGGTCTCTCTCTGGGGCCAACGTCCTGACTTTC. It translates to CSAPNRDRSLSGANVLTF.

The V gene is TRBV7-2, the J gene TRBJ2-1, with D possibly TRBD1 on 6 matching bases. Trimming left V 5 bases short and J 0 bases short, with 11 bases between. CDR1 is SGHTA, CDR2 FQGNSA, per germline. There are 15 residues in the CDR3. Here the CDR3 DNA reads TGTGCCAGCAGCCCCCAGGGGAGCTCCTACAATGAGCAGTTCTTC. Translated: CASSPQGSSYNEQFF.

The chain employs TRBV18 and TRBJ2-5, with D tentatively TRBD1 or TRBD2 (5 bases each). The V and J ends lost 1 base and 5 bases respectively, with 11 bases between them. The length of the CDR3 is 14 residues. CDR1 and CDR2 from the germline V gene are KGHSH and LQKENI. The CDR3 DNA follows: TGTGCCAGCTCACCACGGGACCGCGGGGAGACCCAGTACTTC. This gives the protein CASSPRDRGETQYF.

The V call is TRBV29-1, the J call TRBJ1-2; TRBD1 matches 7 bases. The ends lost 6 bases at V and 4 bases at J; junction bases unmatched: 8. CDR1 is SQVTM and CDR2 is ANQGSEA in the germline V gene. The length of the CDR3 is 13 residues. This CDR3 is CSVLRGRSYGYTF. CDR3 DNA sequence: TGCAGCGTCCTCAGGGGGAGGTCCTATGGCTACACCTTC.

The rearrangement uses TRBV27 and TRBJ2-1, with D possibly called TRBD1 or TRBD2 (7 bases each). The V end lost 6 bases, the J end lost 5 bases, and 20 bases lay between the germline ends. Germline loops: CDR1 MNHEY, CDR2 SMNVEV (reference sequence). The CDR3 extends over 16 amino acids. The CDR3 is CASSRISGGGHNEQFF. In DNA, the CDR3 is TGTGCCAGCAGCCGTATATCAGGGGGGGGCCACAATGAGCAGTTCTTC.